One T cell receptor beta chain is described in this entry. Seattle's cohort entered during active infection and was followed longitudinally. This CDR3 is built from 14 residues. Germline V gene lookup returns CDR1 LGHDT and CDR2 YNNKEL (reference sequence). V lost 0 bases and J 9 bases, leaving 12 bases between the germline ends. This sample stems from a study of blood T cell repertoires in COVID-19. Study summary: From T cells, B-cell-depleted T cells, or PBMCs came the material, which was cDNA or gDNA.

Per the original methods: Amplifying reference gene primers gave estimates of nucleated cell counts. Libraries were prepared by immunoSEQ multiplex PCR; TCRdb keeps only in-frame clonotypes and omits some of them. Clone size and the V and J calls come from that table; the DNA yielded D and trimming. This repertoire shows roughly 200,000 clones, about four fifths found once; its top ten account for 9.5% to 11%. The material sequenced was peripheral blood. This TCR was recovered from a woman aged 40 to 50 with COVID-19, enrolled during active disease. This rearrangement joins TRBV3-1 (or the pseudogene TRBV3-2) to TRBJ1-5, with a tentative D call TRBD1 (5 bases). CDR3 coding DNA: TGTGCCAGCAGCCAAGACCCTGCCCAGGGGCCCCAGCATTTT. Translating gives CASSQDPAQGPQHF.